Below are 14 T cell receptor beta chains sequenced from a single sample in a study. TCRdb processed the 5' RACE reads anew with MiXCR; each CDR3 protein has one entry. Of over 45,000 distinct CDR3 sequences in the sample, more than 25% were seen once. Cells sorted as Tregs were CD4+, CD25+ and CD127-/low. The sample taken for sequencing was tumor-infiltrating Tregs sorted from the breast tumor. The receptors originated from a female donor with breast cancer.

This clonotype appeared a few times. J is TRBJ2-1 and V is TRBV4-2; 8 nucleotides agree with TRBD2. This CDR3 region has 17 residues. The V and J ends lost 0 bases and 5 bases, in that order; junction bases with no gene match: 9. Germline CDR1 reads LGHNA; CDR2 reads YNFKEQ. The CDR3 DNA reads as TGTGCCAGCAGCCAAGAATTGACGGGAGGGCCTAACAATGAGCAGTTCTTC. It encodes CASSQELTGGPNNEQFF.

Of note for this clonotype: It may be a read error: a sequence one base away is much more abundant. CDR3 coding DNA: TGCAATGCGCGAACACAGGGGGCGATGGGTTCACCCCTCCACTTT. It codes for CNARTQGAMGSPLHF. The J gene is TRBJ1-6, the V gene TRBV20-1; 9 nucleotides match TRBD1. Germline V lookup: CDR1 DFQATT, CDR2 SNEGSKA (reference sequence). The CDR3 has 15 amino acids.

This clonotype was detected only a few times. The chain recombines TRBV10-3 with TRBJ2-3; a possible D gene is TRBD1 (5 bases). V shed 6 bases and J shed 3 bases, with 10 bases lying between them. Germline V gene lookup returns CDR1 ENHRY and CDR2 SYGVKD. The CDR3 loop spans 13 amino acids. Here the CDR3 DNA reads TGTGCCATCAGCAGCAGGGATACAGATACGCAGTATTTT. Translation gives CAISSRDTDTQYF.

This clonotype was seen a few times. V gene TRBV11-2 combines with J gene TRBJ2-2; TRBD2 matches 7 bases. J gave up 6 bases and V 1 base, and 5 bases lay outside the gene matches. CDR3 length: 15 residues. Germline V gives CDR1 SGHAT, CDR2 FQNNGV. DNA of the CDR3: TGTGCCAGCAGCTTAGCCGCCAGCGGGGCCGGGGAGCTGTTTTTT. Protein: CASSLAASGAGELFF.

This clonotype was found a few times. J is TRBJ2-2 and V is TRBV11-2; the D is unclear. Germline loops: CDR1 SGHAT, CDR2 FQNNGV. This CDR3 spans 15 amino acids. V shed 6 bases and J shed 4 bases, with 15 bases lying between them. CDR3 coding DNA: TGTGCCAGCAGGACGCCGGGTTCGGGCACCGGGGAGCTGTTTTTT. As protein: CASRTPGSGTGELFF.

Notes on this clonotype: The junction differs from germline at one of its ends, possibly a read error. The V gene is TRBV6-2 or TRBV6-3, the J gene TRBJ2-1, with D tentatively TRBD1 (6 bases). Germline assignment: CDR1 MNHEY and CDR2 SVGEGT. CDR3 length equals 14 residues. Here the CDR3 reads CASTVDSILNEQSF. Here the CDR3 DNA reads TGTGCCAGCACCGTGGACAGTATTCTCAATGAGCAGTCCTTC.

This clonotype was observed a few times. The CDR3 spells CSVGIQVEQFF. Written as DNA, the CDR3 is TGCAGCGTTGGAATACAGGTGGAGCAGTTCTTC. The rearrangement links TRBV29-1 to TRBJ2-1; weak D call: TRBD1 (5 bases). CDR3 length: 11 residues. The V and J ends lost 4 bases and 10 bases respectively, with 11 bases between them. CDR1 and CDR2 from the germline V gene are SQVTM and ANQGSEA.

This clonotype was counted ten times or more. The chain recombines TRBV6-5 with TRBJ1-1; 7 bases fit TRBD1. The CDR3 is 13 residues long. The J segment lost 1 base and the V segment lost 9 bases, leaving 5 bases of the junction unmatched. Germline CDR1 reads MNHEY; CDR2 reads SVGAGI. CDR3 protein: CASHRGWNTEAFF. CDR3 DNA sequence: TGTGCCAGTCACAGGGGCTGGAACACTGAAGCTTTCTTT.

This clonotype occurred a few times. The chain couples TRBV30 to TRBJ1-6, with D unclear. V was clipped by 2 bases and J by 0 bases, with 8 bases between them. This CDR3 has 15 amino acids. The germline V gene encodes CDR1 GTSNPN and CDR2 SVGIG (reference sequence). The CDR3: CAWSFTSSYNSPLHF. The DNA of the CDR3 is TGTGCCTGGAGTTTTACGAGCTCCTATAATTCACCCCTCCACTTT. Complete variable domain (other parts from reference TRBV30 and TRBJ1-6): SQTIHQWPATLVQPVGSPLSLECTVEGTSNPNLYWYRQAAGRGLQLLFYSVGIGQISSEVPQNLSASRPQDRQFILSSKKLLLSDSGFYLCAWSFTSSYNSPLHFGNGTRLTVT.

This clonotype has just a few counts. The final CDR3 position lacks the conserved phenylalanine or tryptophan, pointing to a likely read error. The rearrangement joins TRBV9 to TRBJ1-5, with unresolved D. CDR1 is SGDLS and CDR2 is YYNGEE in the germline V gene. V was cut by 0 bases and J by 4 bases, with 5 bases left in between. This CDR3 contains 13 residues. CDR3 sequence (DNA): TGTGCCAGCAGCGTAGGGCAGAATCAGCCCCAGCATCTT. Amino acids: CASSVGQNQPQHL.

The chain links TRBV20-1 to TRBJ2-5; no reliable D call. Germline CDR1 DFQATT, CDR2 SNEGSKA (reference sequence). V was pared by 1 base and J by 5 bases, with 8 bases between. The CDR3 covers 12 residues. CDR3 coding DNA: TGCAGTGCTAGAGGTTACGTGGAGACCCAGTACTTC. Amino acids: CSARGYVETQYF.

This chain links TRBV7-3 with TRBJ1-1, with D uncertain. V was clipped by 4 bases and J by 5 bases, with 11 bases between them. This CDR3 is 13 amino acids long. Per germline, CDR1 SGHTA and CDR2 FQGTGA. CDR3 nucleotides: TGTGCCAGCAGCTCCAACCCTGGGACTGAAGCTTTCTTT. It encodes CASSSNPGTEAFF.

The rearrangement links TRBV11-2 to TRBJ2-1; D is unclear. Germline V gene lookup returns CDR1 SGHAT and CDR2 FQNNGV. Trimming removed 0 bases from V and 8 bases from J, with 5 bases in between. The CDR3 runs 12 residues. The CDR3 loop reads CASSLDGHEQFF. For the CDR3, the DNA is TGTGCCAGCAGCTTAGATGGACATGAGCAGTTCTTC. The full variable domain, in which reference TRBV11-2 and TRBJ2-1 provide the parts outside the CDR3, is EAGVAQSPRYKIIEKRQSVAFWCNPISGHATLYWYQQILGQGPKLLIQFQNNGVVDDSQLPKDRFSAERLKGVDSTLKIQPAKLEDSAVYLCASSLDGHEQFFGPGTRLTVL.

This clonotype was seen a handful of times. As DNA, the CDR3 is TGTGCCAGCAGTTACCTTGGGGACAGCTATGGCTACACCTTC. As protein: CASSYLGDSYGYTF. The chain recombines TRBV2 with TRBJ1-2; 7 positions agree with TRBD1. Trimming cost V 5 bases and J 4 bases; bases outside gene matches: 7. Germline-derived CDR1 and CDR2 are SNHLY and FYNNEI. CDR3 size: 14 residues.